This is a list of T cell receptor beta chains from one sample in a study of blood T cell repertoires in COVID-19. Method: immunoSEQ multiplex PCR; TCRdb's copy keeps in-frame clones and lacks some. The profile shows roughly 150,000 clones, approximately 80% of them singletons. Sequenced: peripheral blood. All receptors come from a man between 60 and 75 years old who had recovered from COVID-19. The CDR3 runs from the conserved cysteine through the conserved F or W. D genes are given only for firm matches. Some rows mark clone size as missing; the rest say once, few, many or name a class of expanded clone.

v_gene: TRBV18; d_gene: NA; j_gene: TRBJ1-1; abundance: NA; CDR3nt: TGTGCCAGCTCACCACCGGGGGGGCTCAGGACTGAAGCTTTCTTT; CDR3aa: CASSPPGGLRTEAFF
v_gene: TRBV7-2; d_gene: TRBD1; j_gene: TRBJ2-7; abundance: NA; CDR3nt: TGTGCCAGCAGCTTAGACCCCGGGACAGGGAAATACGAGCAGTACTTC; CDR3aa: CASSLDPGTGKYEQYF
v_gene: TRBV2; d_gene: NA; j_gene: TRBJ1-5; abundance: few; CDR3nt: TGTGCAAGCAGGGGAAGGGGTGGCAATCAGCCCCAGCATTTT; CDR3aa: CASRGRGGNQPQHF
v_gene: TRBV6-2/TRBV6-3; d_gene: TRBD2; j_gene: TRBJ2-2; abundance: NA; CDR3nt: TGTGCCAGCAGCGAAATTAGCGGGAGGGCGTTAACCGGGGAGCTGTTTTTT; CDR3aa: CASSEISGRALTGELFF
v_gene: TRBV20-1; d_gene: NA; j_gene: TRBJ1-3; abundance: NA; CDR3nt: TGCAGTGCTCGCGAACGGGGGACCATATATTTT; CDR3aa: CSARERGTIYF
v_gene: TRBV14; d_gene: NA; j_gene: TRBJ2-2; abundance: NA; CDR3nt: TGTGCCAGCAGCCCTCGGACAGCGAACACCGGGGAGCTGTTTTTT; CDR3aa: CASSPRTANTGELFF
v_gene: TRBV19; d_gene: TRBD1; j_gene: TRBJ2-7; abundance: few; CDR3nt: TGTGCCAGTTCACACCATAACCGGGACAGGGGGGTCTACGAGCAGTACTTC; CDR3aa: CASSHHNRDRGVYEQYF
v_gene: TRBV7-2; d_gene: NA; j_gene: TRBJ2-3; abundance: NA; CDR3nt: TGTGCCAGCAGCTATTCAGGGTCAGGCACAGATACGCAGTATTTT; CDR3aa: CASSYSGSGTDTQYF
v_gene: TRBV7-9; d_gene: NA; j_gene: TRBJ2-2; abundance: NA; CDR3nt: TGTGCCAGCAGCTTAATACGGGACTACACCGGGGAGCTGTTTTTT; CDR3aa: CASSLIRDYTGELFF
v_gene: TRBV6-5; d_gene: TRBD1; j_gene: TRBJ1-2; abundance: NA; CDR3nt: TGTGCCAGCACTAAGACCAGACTCAGGGGGGGCTACACCTTC; CDR3aa: CASTKTRLRGGYTF
v_gene: TRBV6-1; d_gene: TRBD1; j_gene: TRBJ1-2; abundance: NA; CDR3nt: TGTGCCAGCAGTGAGGGGACAGTCAACTATGGCTACACCTTC; CDR3aa: CASSEGTVNYGYTF
v_gene: TRBV4-1; d_gene: TRBD1; j_gene: TRBJ2-7; abundance: NA; CDR3nt: TGCGCCAGCAGCCAAGGACAGGGGCGACCCTACGAGCAGTACTTC; CDR3aa: CASSQGQGRPYEQYF
v_gene: TRBV19; d_gene: NA; j_gene: TRBJ1-1; abundance: NA; CDR3nt: TGTGCCAGTAGTCCCCTACTGAACACTGAAGCTTTCTTT; CDR3aa: CASSPLLNTEAFF
v_gene: TRBV28; d_gene: TRBD1; j_gene: TRBJ1-2; abundance: NA; CDR3nt: TGTGCCAGCAGACGCCAGACAGGGGGCGACTATGGCTACACCTTC; CDR3aa: CASRRQTGGDYGYTF
v_gene: TRBV29-1; d_gene: NA; j_gene: TRBJ2-5; abundance: NA; CDR3nt: TGCAGCGTCCCCATTGGGGGGGGGCAGGGTGAGACCCAGTACTTC; CDR3aa: CSVPIGGGQGETQYF
v_gene: TRBV4-3; d_gene: NA; j_gene: TRBJ1-5; abundance: NA; CDR3nt: TGCGCCAGCAGCCGTACGACAGTTAGCAATCAGCCCCAGCATTTT; CDR3aa: CASSRTTVSNQPQHF
v_gene: TRBV10-1; d_gene: TRBD2; j_gene: TRBJ2-1; abundance: NA; CDR3nt: TGCGCCAGCAGTGTTTGGCTAGCGGGAGTAGGATGCAATGAGCAGTTCTTC; CDR3aa: CASSVWLAGVGCNEQFF
v_gene: TRBV6-5; d_gene: TRBD1; j_gene: TRBJ1-6; abundance: NA; CDR3nt: TGTGCCAGCAGCCACGACAGGGAACATAATTCACCCCTCCACTTT; CDR3aa: CASSHDREHNSPLHF
v_gene: TRBV5-6; d_gene: TRBD1; j_gene: TRBJ1-6; abundance: NA; CDR3nt: TGTGCCAGCAGCTTCTACAGGGGAGGCATAAGCTCCTATAATTCACCCCTCCACTTT; CDR3aa: CASSFYRGGISSYNSPLHF
v_gene: TRBV7-9; d_gene: NA; j_gene: TRBJ1-4; abundance: NA; CDR3nt: TGTGCCAGCAGCTTTACAGGGCGAGGTGAAAAACTGTTTTTT; CDR3aa: CASSFTGRGEKLFF
v_gene: TRBV6-2/TRBV6-3; d_gene: TRBD1; j_gene: TRBJ2-7; abundance: few; CDR3nt: TGTGCCAGCAGCTCGGACAGGGCCTTCTACGAGCAGTACTTC; CDR3aa: CASSSDRAFYEQYF
v_gene: TRBV5-4; d_gene: TRBD1; j_gene: TRBJ1-1; abundance: NA; CDR3nt: TGTGCCAGCAGCTCGACACAGGGGGCTAACACTGAAGCTTTCTTT; CDR3aa: CASSSTQGANTEAFF
v_gene: TRBV19; d_gene: TRBD2; j_gene: TRBJ2-1; abundance: few; CDR3nt: TGTGCCAGTACCCGACTAGCGGGGGCTTCCTACAATGAGCAGTTCTTC; CDR3aa: CASTRLAGASYNEQFF
v_gene: TRBV28; d_gene: TRBD1; j_gene: TRBJ2-7; abundance: few; CDR3nt: TGTGCCAGCAGTTACAGGGGCTCGGCGTCCTACGAGCAGTACTTC; CDR3aa: CASSYRGSASYEQYF
v_gene: TRBV28; d_gene: TRBD2; j_gene: TRBJ2-7; abundance: NA; CDR3nt: TGTGCCAGCAGTTTGAGTAGCGGGGGCAGGGTCGAGCAGTACTTC; CDR3aa: CASSLSSGGRVEQYF
v_gene: TRBV12-3/TRBV12-4; d_gene: NA; j_gene: TRBJ2-7; abundance: NA; CDR3nt: TGTGCCAGCAGCCCCCCGGGGGTCTACGAGCAGTACTTC; CDR3aa: CASSPPGVYEQYF
v_gene: TRBV4-1; d_gene: TRBD1; j_gene: TRBJ2-3; abundance: NA; CDR3nt: TGCGCCAGCAGCCAACAGACAGGGATCACAGATACGCAGTATTTT; CDR3aa: CASSQQTGITDTQYF
v_gene: TRBV3-1/TRBV3-2; d_gene: NA; j_gene: TRBJ2-5; abundance: NA; CDR3nt: TGTGCCAGCAGCCAAACAGGCGGAGAGACCCAGTACTTC; CDR3aa: CASSQTGGETQYF
v_gene: TRBV3-1/TRBV3-2; d_gene: TRBD2; j_gene: TRBJ2-1; abundance: NA; CDR3nt: TGTGCCAGCAGCCGCCTGAGGGCGGGGGGGCACAATGAGCAGTTCTTC; CDR3aa: CASSRLRAGGHNEQFF
v_gene: TRBV4-3; d_gene: TRBD1; j_gene: TRBJ2-3; abundance: once; CDR3nt: TGCGCCAGCAGCCAAGAACAGGGGGAAGATACGCAGTATTTT; CDR3aa: CASSQEQGEDTQYF
v_gene: TRBV7-9; d_gene: NA; j_gene: TRBJ2-3; abundance: NA; CDR3nt: TGTGCCAGCAGCCGAGGCACAGATACGCAGTATTTT; CDR3aa: CASSRGTDTQYF
v_gene: TRBV18; d_gene: TRBD1; j_gene: TRBJ2-7; abundance: NA; CDR3nt: TGTGCCAGCTCACCTTCGACAGGGCAGGACGAGCAGTACTTC; CDR3aa: CASSPSTGQDEQYF
v_gene: TRBV19; d_gene: TRBD1; j_gene: TRBJ1-5; abundance: NA; CDR3nt: TGTGCCAGTAGTCCACAAGGACAGGTAGGAAATCAGCCCCAGCATTTT; CDR3aa: CASSPQGQVGNQPQHF
v_gene: TRBV6-4; d_gene: NA; j_gene: TRBJ1-3; abundance: NA; CDR3nt: TGTGCCAGCCCCCGCGACGGGCAGGGCGCTGGAAACACCATATATTTT; CDR3aa: CASPRDGQGAGNTIYF
v_gene: TRBV2; d_gene: NA; j_gene: TRBJ2-7; abundance: many; CDR3nt: TGTGCCAGCAGTGAAGACGGGGGCTACGAGCAGTACTTC; CDR3aa: CASSEDGGYEQYF
v_gene: TRBV18; d_gene: NA; j_gene: TRBJ2-1; abundance: once; CDR3nt: TGTGCCAGCTCACCACCGGTAACTAGCCGCAATGAGCAGTTCTTC; CDR3aa: CASSPPVTSRNEQFF
v_gene: TRBV6-5; d_gene: TRBD1; j_gene: TRBJ1-2; abundance: NA; CDR3nt: TGTGCCAGCAGTCCTACCAAACAGGGGGCGCGAGGCTACACCTTC; CDR3aa: CASSPTKQGARGYTF
v_gene: TRBV5-6; d_gene: NA; j_gene: TRBJ2-7; abundance: once; CDR3nt: TGTGCCAGCAGCTCGGAGGCCGAGCAGTACTTC; CDR3aa: CASSSEAEQYF
v_gene: TRBV3-1/TRBV3-2; d_gene: NA; j_gene: TRBJ2-7; abundance: NA; CDR3nt: TGTGCCAGCAGCCATCTGCGGGGTACCTACGAGCAGTACTTC; CDR3aa: CASSHLRGTYEQYF
v_gene: TRBV6-2/TRBV6-3; d_gene: TRBD1; j_gene: TRBJ2-7; abundance: NA; CDR3nt: TGTGCCAGCAGTCCCGGGACAGGGGCTGGCGAGCAGTACTTC; CDR3aa: CASSPGTGAGEQYF
v_gene: TRBV6-5; d_gene: NA; j_gene: TRBJ2-5; abundance: NA; CDR3nt: TGTGCCAGCAGTTCCGGTCCCGGAGGGACCCAGTACTTC; CDR3aa: CASSSGPGGTQYF
v_gene: TRBV6-1; d_gene: TRBD1; j_gene: TRBJ1-1; abundance: NA; CDR3nt: TGTGCCAGCAGTGTAGCGGACAGGGAGAACACTGAAGCTTTCTTT; CDR3aa: CASSVADRENTEAFF
v_gene: TRBV11-1; d_gene: NA; j_gene: TRBJ1-1; abundance: NA; CDR3nt: TGTGCCAGCAGCCCACAGGGGAACACTGAAGCTTTCTTT; CDR3aa: CASSPQGNTEAFF
v_gene: TRBV15; d_gene: TRBD1; j_gene: TRBJ2-2; abundance: NA; CDR3nt: TGTGCCACCAGCAGAGATGGGGGACAGCTCACCGGGGAGCTGTTTTTT; CDR3aa: CATSRDGGQLTGELFF
v_gene: TRBV4-3; d_gene: TRBD1; j_gene: TRBJ1-2; abundance: NA; CDR3nt: TGCGCCAGCAGCCAAGATCTTGGACAGGGGTGGAGTGGCTACACCTTC; CDR3aa: CASSQDLGQGWSGYTF